This T cell receptor (beta chain) was recovered during a study of neurological immune-mediated disorders. This clonotype showed up many times. Whenever a sequencing run was performed, it yielded over 170 million TCR-beta sequences from 15-18 subjects. TCRdb itself ran the 5' RACE reads through MiXCR, one entry per CDR3 protein. Among tens of thousands of distinct CDR3 sequences listed, roughly 3.5% were seen once. This clonotype was obtained from a woman aged 50 to 60 with multiple sclerosis. The sequenced material came from PBMCs.

CDR3 sequence: CASSLDSDNSPLHF. DNA for the CDR3: TGTGCCAGCAGCTTAGACAGCGATAATTCACCCCTCCACTTT. This chain connects TRBV7-2 to TRBJ1-6; D unclear. V lost 1 base, J lost 5 bases, and 6 bases lay in between. CDR1 SGHTA and CDR2 FQGNSA come from the germline V gene. CDR3 length: 14 amino acids.